This TCR beta chain was identified during a study of blood T cell repertoires in COVID-19 (dated by TCRdb to about 2020). Broadly, across the study: The collaborator samples originated in the United States, Italy and Spain and spanned the acute and convalescent phases of COVID-19. The prospective study material was composed of cDNA or gDNA derived from T cells, B-cell-depleted T cells, or PBMCs. Subjects who had been exposed to COVID-19, were actively infected with it, or had recovered from it provided the deeply sampled blood TCRbeta repertoires that made up the dataset. The repertoires were made available in a free public database intended to serve as a resource for research on the immune response to SARS-CoV-2. The samples were drawn from the first 160 participants of the ongoing ImmuneRACE study and from over a thousand subjects provided by 6 global collaborators. A de-identified subject ID, COVID-19 status, age in years and sex were almost always included in the sample metadata. Where available, HLA class I and class II types were taken from metadata supplied by the sample provider and were not determined by assay-based typing.

V gives up 6 bases and J gives up 2 bases, and the segment between their germline ends measures 7 bases. CDR3 length: 13 amino acids, cysteine to phenylalanine. Only the CDR3 region is kept as DNA, spanning 39 bases read in frame from base 1. Beyond this particular receptor, the publication reports: Clinical and demographic metadata were provided uncurated, with the amount varying by source and participant.

TCRbeta CDR3 regions were amplified from genomic DNA by means of the immunoSEQ Assay, a bias-controlled multiplex PCR. The paper's processing steps were these. Within the assay, amplification of reference gene primers was used to estimate how many nucleated cells each sample contained. To quantify the absolute abundance of each unique TCRbeta CDR3 rearrangement, sequence reads were collapsed and filtered. For each sample, productive Simpson clonality was calculated by taking the square root of Simpson's diversity index across productive rearrangements. TCRdb's version of the immuneACCESS table is confined to in-frame rearrangements and falls short of the full clone set. An unresolved V gene accounts for under half of the shortfall where checked; the remainder is of unknown origin. V, J and clone size are taken as reported in that table, and D and trimming were inferred from the DNA itself. The sample profile shows 150,000 to 200,000 clones; 85% of them were found once. The top ten constitute about 3.3% of the sample.

The collaborating institutions used their own protocols to collect whole blood in K2EDTA tubes. For TCRbeta analysis, collaborators shipped samples in one of three forms: frozen whole blood, isolated PBMCs, or DNA extracted from either of those sample types. Turning to this clone: The clone's antigen remains unknown. No qualities accompany the bases; no much larger clone lies one base away.

The V and J segments used are TRBV12-3 or TRBV12-4 and TRBJ1-4; no confident D gene assignment can be made. This TCR derives from a human donor with acute or convalescent COVID-19. The donor label of this sample is uncertain. Sequencing was carried out using peripheral blood. CDR3 region: CASSPQTNEKLFF. At the DNA level, the sequence is TGTGCCAGCAGCCCCCAGACTAATGAAAAACTGTTTTTT.